This TCR beta chain was captured in a study of T cell clonotyping in hematopoietic cell transplantation. V was clipped by 5 bases and J by 8 bases, with 12 bases between them. The germline gives CDR1 SGHVS, CDR2 FNYEAQ. The CDR3 covers 12 residues. Repertoires were generated with immunoSEQ multiplex PCR, while TCRdb's copy carries only in-frame clones and drops some. The data show about 4,500 clones, around 96% seen once. This specimen was peripheral blood mononuclear cells, taken 30 days after allogeneic stem cell transplant. The V call is TRBV7-6, the J call TRBJ1-2, with D uncertain. This clonotype was obtained from a male patient in his seventies who had an allogeneic stem cell transplant from an unrelated donor, so T cells may come from the graft donor. Some clones in this sample may be carry-over from other donors' samples. The CDR3 here is CASSLMIGGYTF. In nucleotides, the CDR3 is TGTGCCAGCAGCCTCATGATTGGCGGCTACACCTTC.